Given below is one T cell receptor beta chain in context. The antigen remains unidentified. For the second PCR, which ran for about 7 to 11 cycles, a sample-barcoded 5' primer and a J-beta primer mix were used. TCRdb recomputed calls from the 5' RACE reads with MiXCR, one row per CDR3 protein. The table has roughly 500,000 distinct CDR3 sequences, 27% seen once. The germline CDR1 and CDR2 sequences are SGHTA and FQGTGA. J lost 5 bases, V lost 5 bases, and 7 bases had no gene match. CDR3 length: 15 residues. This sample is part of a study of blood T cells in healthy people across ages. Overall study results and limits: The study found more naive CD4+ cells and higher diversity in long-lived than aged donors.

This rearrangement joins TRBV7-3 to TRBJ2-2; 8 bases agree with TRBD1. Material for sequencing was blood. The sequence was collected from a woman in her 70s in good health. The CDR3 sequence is CASSPRTGPTGELFF. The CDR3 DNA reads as TGTGCCAGCAGCCCCCGGACAGGGCCAACCGGGGAGCTGTTTTTT.